This T cell receptor (beta chain) was identified in a study of shared clonotypes between healthy human individuals. Study conclusions and caveats: Generation probabilities of non-shared clonotypes were lower (relative to those shared by all four donors).

Method: immunoSEQ multiplex PCR; TCRdb's copy keeps in-frame clones and lacks some. Here the sample spans more than 1 million clones, more than 75% being singletons. Of note for this clone: Its antigen is not known.

The V and J ends lost 0 bases and 5 bases respectively, with 13 bases between them. The CDR3 is made up of 15 amino acids. CDR1 and CDR2 from the germline V gene are SGHAT and FQNNGV. Every donor was a Caucasian adult from Nashville, Tennessee. The clonotype comes from a man aged 18-30 years in good health. Some clones in this sample may be carry-over from other donors' samples. The V call is TRBV11-2, the J call TRBJ2-5; D unresolved. Sequenced material: memory CD4+ T cells from PBMCs. The subset here: CD45RA-negative fraction. The CDR3 bases are TGTGCCAGCAGCTTAGATAACCTAGTGGGGGAGACCCAGTACTTC. This sequence encodes CASSLDNLVGETQYF.